Below, one T cell receptor beta chain is given with its context. This clonotype was detected ten times or more. Its target antigen remains unknown. Base qualities are not at hand, and no much larger clone is one base apart. The sample is drawn from a study of regulatory T cells in long-lasting Graves disease (dated by TCRdb to 2020 to 2022). Notes on the research overall: Persistent Graves' disease was defined as antithyroid drug treatment for over 5 years with persistently positive TSH receptor autoantibodies. This study used TCR sequencing and RNA sequencing of peripheral blood to compare persistent Graves' disease patients against newly diagnosed Graves' disease patients. The study took place in China and was registered as a clinical trial. TCR sequencing covered some 13 persistent and roughly 20 newly diagnosed Graves' disease patients, around 35 samples in total. On average, persistent Graves' disease patients in the clinical cohort had been on antithyroid drugs for about 10.3 years.

Receptors were amplified or captured by multiplex PCR. The instrument was an Illumina HiSeq 4000. TCR beta libraries were built with iRepertoire HTBI primers and Arm-PCR amplification of CDR3 regions. Before sequencing, the PCR products underwent gel purification. Per the original workflow: Gene usage analysis of CDR3 amino acid clonotypes relied on the approximately 60 TRBV and about 13 TRBJ segments identified across samples. Filtered high-quality paired reads were merged into contigs using COPE and FqMerger. BLAST was used to align contigs to the IMGT TRBV, TRBD and TRBJ reference genes, and CDR3 was defined following IMGT. Any clonotype with a frequency above 0.1% was classified as a highly expanded clone. Shannon entropy was used to measure repertoire diversity, and the Gini coefficient was used to measure V-J evenness. Public clonotypes were defined as clonotypes shared by more than one individual. The public sequencing data were trimmed at Q25 with fastp and processed into clonotypes with MiXCR by TCRdb, which kept only in-frame beta chains. CDR3 protein sequences are deduplicated, and each keeps its most common genes and DNA. The V and J calls and clone size come from TCRdb's table, not from the authors' own analysis. A total of approximately 400,000 distinct CDR3 sequences appear in this sample, around 20% of them only once. Together, the top ten hold about a quarter of the sample.

Taken with the paper, the label for time point translates to: persistent/refractory GD, antithyroid drugs over 5 years with positive TRAb. For both TCR sequencing and RNA sequencing, RNA was extracted from PBMCs using TRIzol. The diagnosis of Graves' disease was made according to American Thyroid Association guidelines. Patients were recruited from an endocrinology department in Xi'an, China. Each patient gave roughly 10 milliliters of peripheral blood, collected in an EDTA anticoagulant tube. PBMCs were isolated by Ficoll Paque Plus density gradient separation without further T cell sorting. RNA quality was checked with an Agilent 2100 Bioanalyzer and agarose gel, and concentration with a NanoDrop 2000. Overall study results and their limits: TRBV28, TRBJ1-2 and TRBJ2-5 were preferentially used in persistent disease, while TRBV20-1 and TRBJ2-1 were favored in newly diagnosed disease. Only the TCR beta chain was sequenced and analyzed. The authors acknowledged the small sample size as a limitation that may reduce accuracy. Peripheral blood alone was examined, since thyroid tissue, which constituted the primary lesion, could not be accessed. Compared with newly diagnosed patients, patients with persistent Graves' disease had lower TCR Shannon entropy and fewer highly expanded clones, which suggests clonal expansion. A larger number of public clonotypes was shared among persistent patients (approximately 3,000) than among newly diagnosed patients (roughly 930).

V and J are truncated by 3 bases and 10 bases respectively, leaving an intervening sequence of 24 bases. The CDR3 contains 16 residues, cysteine and phenylalanine counted. The entry retains the CDR3 DNA only, 48 bases that are in frame from base 1. The CDR1 and CDR2 encoded by the germline V gene (reference sequence) are LNHDA and SQIVND. The source material was peripheral blood mononuclear cells (PBMCs), sampled when the disease was refractory, from a patient treated with antithyroid drugs. This sequence uses TRBV19 and TRBJ1-2; possibly the D gene is TRBD1, per 5 matching bases. The origin of this receptor is a female donor with Graves disease. The nucleotides are TGTGCCAGTAGTATCCGACCCTTGGACACGCGGGCCAACTACACCTTC. The translation is CASSIRPLDTRANYTF.